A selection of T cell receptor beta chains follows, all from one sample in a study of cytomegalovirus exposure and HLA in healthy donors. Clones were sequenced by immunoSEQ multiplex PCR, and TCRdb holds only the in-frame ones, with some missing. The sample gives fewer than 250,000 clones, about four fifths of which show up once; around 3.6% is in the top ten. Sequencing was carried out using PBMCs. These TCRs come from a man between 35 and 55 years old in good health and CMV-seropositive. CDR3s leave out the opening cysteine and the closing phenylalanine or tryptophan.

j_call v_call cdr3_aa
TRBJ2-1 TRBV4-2 ASSQDRGSYNEQF
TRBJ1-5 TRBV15 ATSRGADGDQPQH
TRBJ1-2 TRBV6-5 ASSYGAAGYGYT
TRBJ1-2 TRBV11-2 ASSPWTGRLDQGYT
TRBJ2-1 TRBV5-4 ASSLVDTTLPNEQF
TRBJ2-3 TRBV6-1 ASSRALTDTQY
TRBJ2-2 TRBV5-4 ASSLGGTGGHGELF
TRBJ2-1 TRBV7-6 ASSLIRAGGEQF
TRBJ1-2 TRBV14 ASSPLDRVAYGYT
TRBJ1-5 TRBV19 ASSTGQPVAMSQH
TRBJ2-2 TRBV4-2 ASSQGTGGTGELF
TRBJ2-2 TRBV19 ASISSGGSPTGELF
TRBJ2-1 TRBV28 ASSSPGVYNEQF
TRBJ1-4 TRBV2 ASRRDRGTNEKLF
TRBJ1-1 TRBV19 ASSPGGGRMNTEAF
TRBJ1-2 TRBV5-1 ASSPGQGRGGYT
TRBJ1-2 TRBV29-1 SVAPLLSNYGYT
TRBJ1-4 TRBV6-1 ASSVGQGNEKLF
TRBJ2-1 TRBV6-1 ASSATSGEGDEQF
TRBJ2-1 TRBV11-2 ASSPRTGFDNEQF
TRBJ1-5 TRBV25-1 ASLGQAKPSRPTQH
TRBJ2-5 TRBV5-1 ASSLGLAGVETQY
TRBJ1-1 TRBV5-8 ASSLTGGVLINTEAF
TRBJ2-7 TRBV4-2 ASSPGTGGYEQY
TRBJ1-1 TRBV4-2 ASSQDPQLSGNTEAF
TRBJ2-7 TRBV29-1 SVEEAEPYEQY
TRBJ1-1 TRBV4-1 ASSQAGATEAF